A single sample is the source of the 6 T cell receptor beta chains below, sequenced in a study of blood T cell repertoires in COVID-19. Using immunoSEQ multiplex PCR, the repertoire was profiled, and TCRdb retains in-frame clones only, with some absent. The table includes 160,000 or so clones, 75% to 85% detected once. Sequences were obtained from peripheral blood. These TCRs come from an older woman with COVID-19, enrolled during active disease.

This clone was seen more than once but under ten times. The chain joins TRBV7-3 to TRBJ2-3, with a tentative D call TRBD1 (5 bases). The CDR3 covers 14 residues. Trimming removed 2 bases from V and 2 bases from J, with 8 bases in between. CDR1 is SGHTA, CDR2 FQGTGA, per germline. The CDR3 region has the DNA TGTGCCAGCAGCTTAGGGGCCGCCACAGATACGCAGTATTTT. This gives the protein CASSLGAATDTQYF. The complete variable domain, with remaining parts taken from reference TRBV7-3 and TRBJ2-3, reads GAGVSQTPSNKVTEKGKYVELRCDPISGHTALYWYRQSLGQGPEFLIYFQGTGAADDSGLPNDRFFAVRPEGSVSTLKIQRTERGDSAVYLCASSLGAATDTQYFGPGTRLTVL.

The chain is built from TRBV20-1 and TRBJ2-7; 9 bases agree with TRBD2. The germline gives CDR1 DFQATT, CDR2 SNEGSKA (reference sequence). The CDR3 extends over 18 amino acids. V dropped 3 bases and J dropped 0; count of bases not matched to a gene: 15. The DNA for the CDR3 is TGCAGTGCTAGTTTGACCCTTGGGACTAGCCTCACCTCCTACGAGCAGTACTTC. Residues: CSASLTLGTSLTSYEQYF.

The chain carries TRBV7-8 and TRBJ2-2; 7 positions match TRBD1. CDR3 length: 15 amino acids. Per germline, CDR1 SGHVS and CDR2 FQNEAQ. V dropped 1 base and J dropped 4; count of bases not matched to a gene: 3. The CDR3 here is CASSLGDRFTGELFF. The CDR3 DNA sequence: TGTGCCAGCAGCTTAGGGGACAGATTCACCGGGGAGCTGTTTTTT.

This chain uses TRBV5-1 with TRBJ1-2; D is unresolved. CDR1 is SGHRS, CDR2 YFSETQ, per germline. V gave up 0 bases and J gave up 6 bases, with 18 bases separating them. The CDR3 sequence is 16 residues long. CDR3 nucleotide sequence: TGCGCCAGCAGCTTGGGAGGGCAGATCCACCCGCATGGCTACACCTTC. Protein: CASSLGGQIHPHGYTF.

The chain has TRBV10-3 and TRBJ2-1; perhaps TRBD2 as D (6 bases). There are 13 residues in the CDR3. Trimming shortened V by 6 bases and J by 6 bases, and 12 bases separated the two germline ends. Germline assignment: CDR1 ENHRY and CDR2 SYGVKD. CDR3 protein: CAISYQTSNEQFF. Here the CDR3 DNA reads TGTGCCATCAGCTATCAGACTAGCAATGAGCAGTTCTTC.

This clone was found once. The chain couples TRBV3-1 (or the pseudogene TRBV3-2) to TRBJ2-7, with 7 bases aligning to TRBD2. Germline V gene lookup returns CDR1 LGHDT and CDR2 YNNKEL (reference sequence). The CDR3 totals 15 residues. With 4 bases clipped from V and 5 bases from J, the junction kept 11 bases outside the gene matches. CDR3 DNA sequence: TGTGCCAGCAGCCCCCGGGGGGTCCTTGAGGACGAGCAGTACTTC. It translates to CASSPRGVLEDEQYF.